This T cell receptor (beta chain) was identified during a study of OX40 agonist ivuxolimab in advanced cancers. Findings and limits, study-wide: The authors also found low normalized T-cell clonal expansion in some nonresponders. Within 6 weeks, CD4+ and CD8+ blood T cells expanded clonally at 0.1 to 3.0 mg/kg.

As for this clone: Its specificity is unknown.

J lost 7 bases, V lost 6 bases, and 5 bases had no gene match. Germline-derived CDR1 and CDR2 are SNHLY and FYNNEI. CDR3 length: 13 residues. Measured with immunoSEQ multiplex PCR; TCRdb has only the in-frame clones, and not every one. Among 40,000 to 45,000 clones listed, 80% to 90% were seen once. The sample here was CD4+ or CD8+ T cells sorted from blood, taken in a trial of the OX40 agonist ivuxolimab. This clonotype was obtained from an adult with an advanced solid tumor such as melanoma, head and neck, liver or kidney cancer. V and J are TRBV2 and TRBJ2-4; 8 nucleotides align to TRBD1. The CDR3 protein is CASRFQGANIQYF. The CDR3 bases are TGTGCCAGCAGGTTCCAGGGGGCCAACATTCAGTACTTC.